The rows below give T cell receptor beta chains drawn from one sample of a study of cytomegalovirus exposure and HLA in healthy donors. TCRdb keeps only in-frame clones here, not all; method: immunoSEQ multiplex PCR. The table for this sample gives around 150,000 clones. Sequenced: PBMCs. These receptors were collected from a woman aged 55-70 years in good health and CMV-seronegative. Each CDR3 is given with its conserved first and last residue. Fields, in order: V gene, D gene, J gene, CDR3 DNA, CDR3 protein. The D gene is left open where the match is weak.

V gene: TRBV9; D gene: TRBD2; J gene: TRBJ2-7; CDR3 DNA: TGTGCCAGCAGCGTAGCGAGCGGGGGGAGCCCCTACGAGCAGTACTTC; CDR3 protein: CASSVASGGSPYEQYF
V gene: TRBV5-4; D gene: .; J gene: TRBJ2-3; CDR3 DNA: TGTGCCAGCAGCTTGTTGGAGACAGGCACAGATACGCAGTATTTT; CDR3 protein: CASSLLETGTDTQYF
V gene: TRBV7-9; D gene: .; J gene: TRBJ1-1; CDR3 DNA: TGTGCCAGCAGCTTTGGAGGGTTGAACACTGAAGCTTTCTTT; CDR3 protein: CASSFGGLNTEAFF
V gene: TRBV7-3; D gene: .; J gene: TRBJ2-2; CDR3 DNA: TGTGCCAGCAGCTTCCAGGGGAGCGCGAACACCGGGGAGCTGTTTTTT; CDR3 protein: CASSFQGSANTGELFF
V gene: TRBV27; D gene: .; J gene: TRBJ2-2; CDR3 DNA: TGTGCCAGCAGAGACAGGCCGGCGAACACCGGGGAGCTGTTTTTT; CDR3 protein: CASRDRPANTGELFF
V gene: TRBV5-1; D gene: TRBD2; J gene: TRBJ2-3; CDR3 DNA: TGCGCCAGCAGCTTGGGACGCCTAGCGGGGGCCGGCACAGATACGCAGTATTTT; CDR3 protein: CASSLGRLAGAGTDTQYF
V gene: TRBV7-2; D gene: .; J gene: TRBJ1-5; CDR3 DNA: TGTGCCAGCAGCTTATCAGGGTATAGCAATCAGCCCCAGCATTTT; CDR3 protein: CASSLSGYSNQPQHF
V gene: TRBV27; D gene: .; J gene: TRBJ2-3; CDR3 DNA: TGTGCCAGCCGTAAAGGGGGCACAGATACGCAGTATTTT; CDR3 protein: CASRKGGTDTQYF
V gene: TRBV7-2; D gene: TRBD2; J gene: TRBJ2-7; CDR3 DNA: TGTGCCAGCAGCTTAATGGCGGGAGGGCCCTACGAGCAGTACTTC; CDR3 protein: CASSLMAGGPYEQYF
V gene: TRBV2; D gene: TRBD2; J gene: TRBJ2-3; CDR3 DNA: TGTGCCAGCAGTTCCACTAGCGGGGGCTCGACTACGCAGTATTTT; CDR3 protein: CASSSTSGGSTTQYF
V gene: TRBV15; D gene: TRBD1; J gene: TRBJ1-2; CDR3 DNA: TGTGCCACCAGCAGAAGACACTCCGGGACAGGGCCCGGCTACACCTTC; CDR3 protein: CATSRRHSGTGPGYTF
V gene: TRBV5-1; D gene: TRBD1; J gene: TRBJ2-6; CDR3 DNA: TGCGCCAGCAGCTCGACAGGGGGGCTGACTGGGGCCAACGTCCTGACTTTC; CDR3 protein: CASSSTGGLTGANVLTF
V gene: TRBV5-1; D gene: .; J gene: TRBJ1-5; CDR3 DNA: TGCGCCAGCAGCTTGGGTGACAGTAGCAATCAGCCCCAGCATTTT; CDR3 protein: CASSLGDSSNQPQHF
V gene: TRBV5-6; D gene: TRBD1; J gene: TRBJ2-3; CDR3 DNA: TGTGCCAGCAGCCGACCTGGGACAGGGAGCACAGATACGCAGTATTTT; CDR3 protein: CASSRPGTGSTDTQYF
V gene: TRBV2; D gene: TRBD2; J gene: TRBJ2-1; CDR3 DNA: TGTGCCAGCAGTGAGCTAGCGGTCTACAATGAGCAGTTCTTC; CDR3 protein: CASSELAVYNEQFF
V gene: TRBV4-2; D gene: TRBD2; J gene: TRBJ2-1; CDR3 DNA: TGTGCCAGCAGCCAAGCGGGGGGGAGTGTCGATGAGCAGTTCTTC; CDR3 protein: CASSQAGGSVDEQFF
V gene: TRBV13; D gene: .; J gene: TRBJ2-1; CDR3 DNA: TGTGCCAGCAGCGCCCTTATGGGCGAGCAGTTCTTC; CDR3 protein: CASSALMGEQFF
V gene: TRBV2; D gene: .; J gene: TRBJ1-4; CDR3 DNA: TGTGCCAGCAAAAAGGAGGGGTTGTCTAATGAAAAACTGTTTTTT; CDR3 protein: CASKKEGLSNEKLFF
V gene: TRBV27; D gene: .; J gene: TRBJ1-5; CDR3 DNA: TGTGCCAGCAGCTCCCCCTCGGGTTCGGGCAATCAGCCCCAGCATTTT; CDR3 protein: CASSSPSGSGNQPQHF
V gene: TRBV18; D gene: .; J gene: TRBJ1-1; CDR3 DNA: TGTGCCAGCTCACCACGGTTAGGGGGTCCGAACACTGAAGCTTTCTTT; CDR3 protein: CASSPRLGGPNTEAFF
V gene: TRBV7-2; D gene: .; J gene: TRBJ1-3; CDR3 DNA: TGTGCCAGCAGCCGCTCCCCCACAGGTTACTCTGGAAACACCATATATTTT; CDR3 protein: CASSRSPTGYSGNTIYF
V gene: TRBV28; D gene: TRBD1; J gene: TRBJ2-7; CDR3 DNA: TGTGCCAGCAGTTTGGCAGGGGGCTCCTACGAGCAGTACTTC; CDR3 protein: CASSLAGGSYEQYF
V gene: TRBV4-3; D gene: TRBD1; J gene: TRBJ2-5; CDR3 DNA: TGCGCCAGCAGCCAGGGGAACAGGGGGACGAAAGAGACCCAGTACTTC; CDR3 protein: CASSQGNRGTKETQYF
V gene: TRBV7-9; D gene: TRBD1; J gene: TRBJ2-5; CDR3 DNA: TGTGCCAGCAGCTTTGGGGACAGGGAAGTGAAAGAGACCCAGTACTTC; CDR3 protein: CASSFGDREVKETQYF
V gene: TRBV5-1; D gene: TRBD1; J gene: TRBJ2-3; CDR3 DNA: TGCGCCAGCAGGGCCACAGGGGGGAGCACAGATACGCAGTATTTT; CDR3 protein: CASRATGGSTDTQYF
V gene: TRBV9; D gene: TRBD2; J gene: TRBJ2-1; CDR3 DNA: TGTGCCAGCAGCGTATCCCCCCTAGCGGGAGCAGAGCAGTTCTTC; CDR3 protein: CASSVSPLAGAEQFF
V gene: TRBV5-8; D gene: .; J gene: TRBJ2-3; CDR3 DNA: TGTGCCAGCAGCTTGGAGGGGGATCGCACAGATACGCAGTATTTT; CDR3 protein: CASSLEGDRTDTQYF
V gene: TRBV11-3; D gene: .; J gene: TRBJ1-1; CDR3 DNA: TGTGCCAGCAGCTTAGCCCGGGACACTGAAGCTTTCTTT; CDR3 protein: CASSLARDTEAFF
V gene: TRBV19; D gene: TRBD1; J gene: TRBJ2-7; CDR3 DNA: TGTGCCAGTAGTACCCCGGGACAGGCGCTCTACGAGCAGTACTTC; CDR3 protein: CASSTPGQALYEQYF
V gene: TRBV5-1; D gene: .; J gene: TRBJ2-1; CDR3 DNA: TGCGCCAGCAGCTTGGGGCAGCAGGGTGATGAGCAGTTCTTC; CDR3 protein: CASSLGQQGDEQFF
V gene: TRBV25-1; D gene: TRBD1; J gene: TRBJ2-5; CDR3 DNA: TGTGCCAGCAGTGAATATATAGGGACAGGGGGCTTAGAGACCCAGTACTTC; CDR3 protein: CASSEYIGTGGLETQYF
V gene: TRBV7-3; D gene: .; J gene: TRBJ2-1; CDR3 DNA: TGTGCCAGCAGCTTATTAGCGCTCTCCTACAATGAGCAGTTCTTC; CDR3 protein: CASSLLALSYNEQFF
V gene: TRBV7-6; D gene: .; J gene: TRBJ1-1; CDR3 DNA: TGTGCCAGCAGCTTAGTAGGGGACACTGAAGCTTTCTTT; CDR3 protein: CASSLVGDTEAFF
V gene: TRBV5-5; D gene: .; J gene: TRBJ1-5; CDR3 DNA: TGTGCCAGCAGCGTGATGGGGGGAAATCAGCCCCAGCATTTT; CDR3 protein: CASSVMGGNQPQHF
V gene: TRBV27; D gene: .; J gene: TRBJ2-7; CDR3 DNA: TGTGCCAGCAGTCCACCGGACCCGGGGATCTACGAGCAGTACTTC; CDR3 protein: CASSPPDPGIYEQYF
V gene: TRBV5-1; D gene: .; J gene: TRBJ2-7; CDR3 DNA: TGCGCCAGCAGCTTGGGGAGAGAGGGAGGAGAGCAGTACTTC; CDR3 protein: CASSLGREGGEQYF
V gene: TRBV14; D gene: .; J gene: TRBJ1-2; CDR3 DNA: TGTGCCAGCAGCCTTCATAAAAAGTCTCCAGGGTCTGGCTACACCTTC; CDR3 protein: CASSLHKKSPGSGYTF
V gene: TRBV6-6; D gene: TRBD1; J gene: TRBJ1-4; CDR3 DNA: TGTGCCAGCAGCCAGGACAGGCTTCATGAAAAACTGTTTTTT; CDR3 protein: CASSQDRLHEKLFF
V gene: TRBV7-9; D gene: .; J gene: TRBJ2-4; CDR3 DNA: TGTGCCAGCAGCTTAGGGGCACCGCCCCCGGTACACTTC; CDR3 protein: CASSLGAPPPVHF
V gene: TRBV19; D gene: TRBD1; J gene: TRBJ1-6; CDR3 DNA: TGTGCCAGTAGTTCTTCGACAGGGAGACAGTTCTCACCCCTCCACTTT; CDR3 protein: CASSSSTGRQFSPLHF
V gene: TRBV28; D gene: .; J gene: TRBJ2-7; CDR3 DNA: TGTGCCACGAATAACAGGGGAGGCTCCTACGAGCAGTACTTC; CDR3 protein: CATNNRGGSYEQYF
V gene: TRBV27; D gene: .; J gene: TRBJ2-3; CDR3 DNA: TGTGCCAGCAGGGGGGGTCAGGTTACGCAGTATTTT; CDR3 protein: CASRGGQVTQYF
V gene: TRBV5-1; D gene: .; J gene: TRBJ1-4; CDR3 DNA: TGCGCCAGCAGCTTGGGCACAGGGAGTTGGGAAAAACTGTTTTTT; CDR3 protein: CASSLGTGSWEKLFF
V gene: TRBV25-1; D gene: .; J gene: TRBJ1-2; CDR3 DNA: TGTGCCAGCAGTGAATTCCCCCTCGGCTACACCTTC; CDR3 protein: CASSEFPLGYTF
V gene: TRBV9; D gene: TRBD1; J gene: TRBJ1-4; CDR3 DNA: TGTGCCAGCAGCGTAGGGGACAGCTCCTTTAATGAAAAACTGTTTTTT; CDR3 protein: CASSVGDSSFNEKLFF
V gene: TRBV7-6; D gene: TRBD1; J gene: TRBJ1-3; CDR3 DNA: TGTGCCAGCAGCTCGTTGTTTGGGACAGGGCCTGGAAGATACACCATATATTTT; CDR3 protein: CASSSLFGTGPGRYTIYF
V gene: TRBV11-2; D gene: TRBD2; J gene: TRBJ2-3; CDR3 DNA: TGTGCCAGCAATCAAGCGGGGGGGCGCTCAGATACGCAGTATTTT; CDR3 protein: CASNQAGGRSDTQYF
V gene: TRBV4-1; D gene: TRBD2; J gene: TRBJ2-1; CDR3 DNA: TGCGCCAGCAGCCAAGGGGACTACCGATTTAATGAGCAGTTCTTC; CDR3 protein: CASSQGDYRFNEQFF
V gene: TRBV6-1; D gene: TRBD1; J gene: TRBJ1-6; CDR3 DNA: TGTGCCAGCAGTGACCCTCGACAGGGGTATAATTCACCCCTCCACTTT; CDR3 protein: CASSDPRQGYNSPLHF
V gene: TRBV5-4; D gene: .; J gene: TRBJ2-1; CDR3 DNA: TGTGCCAGCAGTCGGGATCAACAGATCTACAATGAGCAGTTCTTC; CDR3 protein: CASSRDQQIYNEQFF
V gene: TRBV5-1; D gene: TRBD2; J gene: TRBJ2-7; CDR3 DNA: TGCGCCAGCAGCTCTAGCGGGGGGCTCTCCTACGAGCAGTACTTC; CDR3 protein: CASSSSGGLSYEQYF
V gene: TRBV4-1; D gene: .; J gene: TRBJ2-5; CDR3 DNA: TGCGCCAGCAGCCAAGAGGCTAGTGCGGAGACCCAGTACTTC; CDR3 protein: CASSQEASAETQYF
V gene: TRBV9; D gene: .; J gene: TRBJ1-1; CDR3 DNA: TGTGCCAGCAGCGTGCTAGAGAACACTGAAGCTTTCTTT; CDR3 protein: CASSVLENTEAFF
V gene: TRBV11-2; D gene: .; J gene: TRBJ2-6; CDR3 DNA: TGTGCCAGCAGCTTAGGGTCCCGGGTCCTGACTTTC; CDR3 protein: CASSLGSRVLTF
V gene: TRBV5-1; D gene: .; J gene: TRBJ2-7; CDR3 DNA: TGCGCCAGCACCAATACCATCCGGGGGTCCGGCCACGAGCAGTACTTC; CDR3 protein: CASTNTIRGSGHEQYF
V gene: TRBV2; D gene: .; J gene: TRBJ1-6; CDR3 DNA: TGTGCCATCCTACAGGGTAGTAGTAATTCACCCCTCCACTTT; CDR3 protein: CAILQGSSNSPLHF
V gene: TRBV15; D gene: .; J gene: TRBJ1-3; CDR3 DNA: TGTGCCACCAGCAGAGATGTCAGTGGAAGGAGCTCTGGAAACACCATATATTTT; CDR3 protein: CATSRDVSGRSSGNTIYF
V gene: TRBV6-6; D gene: .; J gene: TRBJ1-1; CDR3 DNA: TGTGCCAGCAGTTACTCGGAGGGACGGGGTGAAGCTTTCTTT; CDR3 protein: CASSYSEGRGEAFF
V gene: TRBV7-2; D gene: .; J gene: TRBJ1-6; CDR3 DNA: TGTGCCAGCAGGTGCCCCGGCTATAATTCACCCCTCCACTTT; CDR3 protein: CASRCPGYNSPLHF
V gene: TRBV19; D gene: TRBD2; J gene: TRBJ2-1; CDR3 DNA: TGTGCCAGTAAGGGGACTAACAAACAAAGGGAGCAGTTCTTC; CDR3 protein: CASKGTNKQREQFF